The 11 T cell receptor beta chains reported below all come from one sample, sequenced in a study of T-cell reconstitution after alpha-beta-depleted transplantation in children. Unique molecular identifiers were used in preparing the TCRbeta library. TCRdb reanalysed the PCR reads using MiXCR and keeps one entry per CDR3 protein. The sample includes 350,000 to 400,000 distinct CDR3 sequences, 13% of them seen just once. Sequencing used PBMCs, obtained from the stem cell graft. The receptors shown here come from a human donor who donated a stem cell graft to a child with Fanconi anemia.

The genes are TRBV5-1 and TRBJ2-1, with TRBD2 identical over 7 bases. This CDR3 contains 15 residues. Germline CDR1 SGHRS, CDR2 YFSETQ. J lost 9 bases, V lost 4 bases, and 13 bases had no gene match. CDR3 nucleotides: TGCGCCAGCAGCCTAACCGGGGCGACGGGAGGTGAGCAGTTCTTC. It encodes CASSLTGATGGEQFF.

Only a few counts were recorded for this clonotype. This chain connects TRBV3-1 to TRBJ1-2; D is uncertain. This CDR3 spans 14 amino acids. V lost 0 bases and J 5 bases, leaving 10 bases between the germline ends. Germline-derived CDR1 and CDR2 are LGHDT and YNNKEL (reference sequence). The CDR3 bases are TGTGCCAGCAGCCAAGAGAACAGCGTGTATGGCTACACCTTC. This translates into CASSQENSVYGYTF.

The genes are TRBV20-1 and TRBJ2-3, with D uncertain. There are 14 residues in the CDR3. The germline V gene has CDR1 DFQATT and CDR2 SNEGSKA (reference sequence). V lost 4 bases, J lost 5 bases, and 16 bases lay in between. The CDR3 DNA sequence: TGCAGTGCTAATGCCCCAACCCTACAAGATACGCAGTATTTT. It codes for CSANAPTLQDTQYF.

The V call is TRBV3-1, the J call TRBJ2-2, with D unclear. There are 14 residues in the CDR3. V was cut by 4 bases and J by 6 bases, with 12 bases left in between. Germline loops: CDR1 LGHDT, CDR2 YNNKEL (reference sequence). The CDR3 DNA sequence: TGTGCCAGCAGCCTTGACCCATACGCCGGGGAGCTGTTTTTT. Its protein is CASSLDPYAGELFF. Based on the CDR3 plus reference TRBV3-1 and TRBJ2-2, the full variable domain is DTAVSQTPKYLVTQMGNDKSIKCEQNLGHDTMYWYKQDSKKFLKIMFSYNNKELIINETVPNRFSPKSPDKAHLNLHINSLELGDSAVYFCASSLDPYAGELFFGEGSRLTVL.

This clonotype was seen a handful of times. This chain connects TRBV5-5 to TRBJ1-1; D possibly corresponds to TRBD1 (5 bases). Trimming removed 3 bases at V and 4 bases at J, with 19 bases between. This CDR3 comprises 16 residues. Germline CDR1 reads SGHKS; CDR2 reads YYEKEE (reference sequence). Here the CDR3 reads CASSWEEQAPLTEAFF. The CDR3 DNA reads as TGTGCCAGCAGCTGGGAAGAACAGGCGCCCCTCACTGAAGCTTTCTTT. The whole variable domain, filled in from reference TRBV5-5 and TRBJ1-1, reads DAGVTQSPTHLIKTRGQQVTLRCSPISGHKSVSWYQQVLGQGPQFIFQYYEKEERGRGNFPDRFSARQFPNYSSELNVNALLLGDSALYLCASSWEEQAPLTEAFFGQGTRLTVV.

This clonotype was detected many times. The J gene is TRBJ2-7, the V gene TRBV4-2; possibly TRBD1 for D (6 bases). The CDR3 sequence is 13 residues long. Trimming left V 0 bases short and J 7 bases short, with 10 bases between. Per the germline V gene, CDR1 is LGHNA and CDR2 is YNFKEQ. The CDR3 nucleotides are TGTGCCAGCAGCCAAGAGTCCGGGACAGAGCAGTACTTC. This gives the protein CASSQESGTEQYF.

The genes are TRBV12-3 or TRBV12-4 and TRBJ2-1; 9 nucleotides agree with TRBD1. V shed 3 bases, J shed 11 bases, and the junction held 5 bases outside the gene matches. The CDR3 contains 13 residues. CDR3 amino acids: CASSLGQGYKQFF. CDR3 coding DNA: TGTGCCAGCAGTTTGGGACAGGGCTATAAGCAGTTCTTC.

This clonotype was counted many times. The chain joins TRBV7-9 to TRBJ2-1; either TRBD1 or TRBD2 may supply D (6 bases each). The germline V and J ends were trimmed by 3 bases and 4 bases, with 16 bases remaining between them. This CDR3 comprises 16 residues. Germline V gene lookup returns CDR1 SEHNR and CDR2 FQNEAQ (reference sequence). As DNA, the CDR3 is TGTGCCAGCAGCTTGGTGGGGGGCCCAAAGTACAATGAGCAGTTCTTC. Protein: CASSLVGGPKYNEQFF.

The chain carries TRBV7-2 and TRBJ1-2; 8 nucleotides agree with TRBD1. This CDR3 contains 16 residues. CDR1 SGHTA and CDR2 FQGNSA come from the germline V gene. The J segment lost 4 bases and the V segment lost 1 base, leaving 8 bases of the junction unmatched. CDR3 sequence: CASSLGRDRILYGYTF. In DNA form, the CDR3 reads TGTGCCAGCAGCTTAGGGAGGGACAGGATACTCTATGGCTACACCTTC.

This clonotype was picked up many times. The chain combines TRBV6-5 with TRBJ2-3; D possibly corresponds to TRBD2 (7 bases). Germline CDR1 MNHEY, CDR2 SVGAGI. V dropped 2 bases and J dropped 5 bases, with 17 bases sitting between them. CDR3 size: 16 residues. The CDR3 region is CASSYTGAGALDTQYF. Here the CDR3 DNA reads TGTGCCAGCAGTTACACTGGGGCGGGGGCCCTAGATACGCAGTATTTT.

The gene calls are TRBV29-1 and TRBJ2-3, with a possible D match to TRBD2 (5 bases). V was trimmed by 0 bases and J by 2 bases, leaving 12 bases between them. This CDR3 comprises 15 residues. Per the germline V gene, CDR1 is SQVTM and CDR2 is ANQGSEA. This CDR3 reads CSVEDNEGHTDTQYF. The CDR3 DNA sequence: TGCAGCGTTGAAGATAACGAGGGCCACACAGATACGCAGTATTTT.